The clone carrying this TCR beta chain was seen repeatedly, ten times or more. The V gene end was trimmed by 5 bases and the J gene end by 3 bases; junction bases not matched to a gene: 6. Germline V gives CDR1 SGHTA, CDR2 FQGNSA. The length of the CDR3 is 14 residues. The sample is drawn from a study of regulatory T cells in long-lasting Graves disease. Described time point: newly diagnosed GD, antithyroid drugs for less than 3 months. Scientists built the TCR library using RNA that was extracted from PBMCs. With iRepertoire HTBI primers and Arm-PCR of CDR3 regions, TCR beta libraries were built. TCRdb reprocessed the multiplex PCR reads with MiXCR, giving one entry per CDR3 protein. The repertoire includes approximately 230,000 distinct CDR3 sequences, about a sixth of them detected once, and 22% sits in the top ten.

The sample consisted of peripheral blood mononuclear cells (PBMCs), taken at new diagnosis, from a patient treated with antithyroid drugs. This chain connects TRBV7-2 to TRBJ1-2; the match to TRBD1 covers 7 bases. The receptor comes from a female donor with Graves disease. CDR3 DNA sequence: TGTGCCAGCAGCCCCGGGACAGTTTACTATGGCTACACCTTC. The encoded protein is CASSPGTVYYGYTF.